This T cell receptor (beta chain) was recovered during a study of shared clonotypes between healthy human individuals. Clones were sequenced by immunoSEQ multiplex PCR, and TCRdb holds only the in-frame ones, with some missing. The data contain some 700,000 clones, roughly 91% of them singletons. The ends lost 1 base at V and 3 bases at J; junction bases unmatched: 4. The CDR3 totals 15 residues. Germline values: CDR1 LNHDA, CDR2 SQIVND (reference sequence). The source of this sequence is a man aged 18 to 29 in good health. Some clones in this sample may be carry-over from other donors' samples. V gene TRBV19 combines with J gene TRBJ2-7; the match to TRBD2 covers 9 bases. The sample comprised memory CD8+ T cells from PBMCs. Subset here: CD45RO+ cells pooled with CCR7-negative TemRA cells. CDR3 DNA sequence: TGTGCCAGTAGTATAGTAATAGCGGGAGTCTACGAGCAGTACTTC. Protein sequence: CASSIVIAGVYEQYF.